A single count supports the clone carrying this T cell receptor (beta chain). Its target is not known. V lost 4 bases and J lost 6, with 10 bases in between. This CDR3 contains 13 residues. Looked up from germline, CDR1 is SGHDN and CDR2 is FVKESK. These data are taken from a study of graft-versus-host responses after intestinal transplantation. Looking at the study overall: Recipients obtained multivisceral, liver-intestinal, or isolated intestinal transplants. Once they had received anti-thymocyte globulin induction, all recipients took tacrolimus and steroids for three to four years. Study-level results: Detection of GvH clones occurred in recipient marrow, and some had their first appearance in ileum or blood.

Produced via immunoSEQ multiplex PCR; TCRdb's table is partial and in-frame only. The table has about 93,000 clones, roughly 93% seen once. The clonotype comes from a human donor who received an intestinal transplant. The rearrangement uses TRBV14 and TRBJ2-1; perhaps TRBD2 as D (6 bases). Source: unstimulated CD8+ T cells sorted from spleen or lymph node cells, taken before intestinal transplant. The CDR3 loop reads CASSPISGNEQFF. The CDR3 DNA is TGTGCCAGCAGCCCAATTAGCGGCAATGAGCAGTTCTTC.